This passage covers 10 T cell receptor beta chains from one sample sequenced in a study of OX40 agonist ivuxolimab in advanced cancers. Only in-frame clones appear in the TCRdb table, and some are missing; sequencing was by immunoSEQ multiplex PCR. The sample lists about 73,000 clones, approximately 86% seen once, with approximately 0.7% in the top ten. The sample was CD4+ or CD8+ T cells sorted from blood, taken in a trial of the OX40 agonist ivuxolimab. Every receptor here comes from an adult with an advanced solid tumor such as melanoma, head and neck, liver or kidney cancer.

This chain uses TRBV11-3 with TRBJ2-1; perhaps TRBD1 as D (6 bases). The CDR3 covers 15 residues. Germline V gene lookup returns CDR1 SGHNT and CDR2 YENEEA. The V end was cut by 0 bases, the J end by 3 bases, with 9 bases between. The CDR3 spells CASSLDRQDYNEQFF. In nucleotides, the CDR3 is TGTGCCAGCAGCTTAGATCGACAGGACTACAATGAGCAGTTCTTC.

The chain uses TRBV5-4 and TRBJ1-2; no reliable D call. Trimming took 0 bases from V and 4 from J, leaving 10 bases between them. The CDR3 is 14 amino acids. CDR1 and CDR2 (germline): SGHNT, YYREEE (reference sequence). Here the CDR3 reads CASSLAGRSYGYTF. In DNA, the CDR3 is TGTGCCAGCAGCTTGGCGGGCAGGAGCTATGGCTACACCTTC. The full variable domain, with the rest looked up from reference TRBV5-4 and TRBJ1-2, is ETGVTQSPTHLIKTRGQQVTLRCSSQSGHNTVSWYQQALGQGPQFIFQYYREEENGRGNFPPRFSGLQFPNYSSELNVNALELDDSALYLCASSLAGRSYGYTFGSGTRLTVV.

The J gene is TRBJ1-1, the V gene TRBV10-1; D is ambiguous. The V and J ends lost 6 bases and 5 bases respectively, with 13 bases between them. CDR1 WNHNN and CDR2 SYGVQD come from the germline V gene (reference sequence). The CDR3 length is 13 residues. The CDR3 is CASSSFGLTEAFF. DNA of the CDR3: TGCGCCAGCAGCTCGTTCGGCCTTACTGAAGCTTTCTTT.

V is TRBV7-2 and J is TRBJ2-7; unclear D gene. Germline CDR1 and CDR2: SGHTA and FQGNSA. Trimming removed 3 bases at V and 7 bases at J, with 13 bases between. CDR3 length: 13 residues. The CDR3 DNA is TGTGCCAGCAGCTTTGGGGTTCTGAGGGAGCAGTACTTC. Translating it yields CASSFGVLREQYF. The full variable domain, completed using reference TRBV7-2 and TRBJ2-7, is GAGVSQSPSNKVTEKGKDVELRCDPISGHTALYWYRQSLGQGLEFLIYFQGNSAPDKSGLPSDRFSAERTGGSVSTLTIQRTQQEDSAVYLCASSFGVLREQYFGPGTRLTVT.

As DNA, the CDR3 is TGCGCCAGCAGCCAAAGACAGGGGATCAACGAGCAGTACTTC. It yields the protein CASSQRQGINEQYF. V usage is TRBV4-3 and J usage is TRBJ2-7, with 8 nucleotides matching TRBD1. Germline V lookup: CDR1 LGHNA, CDR2 YSLEER. V gave up 2 bases and J gave up 5 bases; unmatched junction bases: 5. The CDR3 has 14 amino acids.

The rearrangement links TRBV5-1 to TRBJ2-5; possible D gene TRBD2, 5 bases. Trimming stripped 0 bases from V and 1 base from J, with 7 bases between. Germline V gene data show CDR1 as SGHRS and CDR2 as YFSETQ. The CDR3 is 14 amino acids. The CDR3 reads CASSLGGIQETQYF. The CDR3 coding sequence is TGCGCCAGCAGCTTGGGAGGGATCCAAGAGACCCAGTACTTC.

The chain recombines TRBV5-1 with TRBJ2-3; D remains unclear. Germline-derived CDR1 and CDR2 are SGHRS and YFSETQ. V shed 7 bases and J shed 0 bases, with 12 bases lying between them. The length of the CDR3 is 14 residues. The CDR3 DNA follows: TGCGCCAGCTATCCCGGGCCTAGCACAGATACGCAGTATTTT. It specifies CASYPGPSTDTQYF.

The V gene is TRBV7-2, the J gene TRBJ2-5; tentatively, D is TRBD2 (5 bases). This CDR3 has 14 residues. V lost 1 base and J lost 5, with 11 bases in between. The germline CDR1 and CDR2 sequences are SGHTA and FQGNSA. Here the CDR3 reads CASSLDGPGETQYF. The CDR3, as DNA: TGTGCCAGCAGCTTAGATGGGCCGGGGGAGACCCAGTACTTC.

This chain uses TRBV30 with TRBJ2-7; no definite D call. Germline CDR1 GTSNPN, CDR2 SVGIG (reference sequence). The CDR3 has 13 residues. The germline V and J ends were trimmed by 8 bases and 2 bases, with 16 bases remaining between them. CDR3 DNA sequence: TGTGCCCGCCGGGTAGGGCCAACCTACGAGCAGTACTTC. It codes for CARRVGPTYEQYF.

The rearrangement links TRBV19 to TRBJ1-2; 10 bases fit TRBD1. Germline V lookup: CDR1 LNHDA, CDR2 SQIVND (reference sequence). The V gene end was trimmed by 5 bases and the J gene end by 5 bases; junction bases not matched to a gene: 8. This CDR3 contains 15 residues. The CDR3: CASSPRGQGSYGYTF. For the CDR3, the DNA is TGTGCCAGTAGTCCGCGGGGACAGGGGTCATATGGCTACACCTTC.